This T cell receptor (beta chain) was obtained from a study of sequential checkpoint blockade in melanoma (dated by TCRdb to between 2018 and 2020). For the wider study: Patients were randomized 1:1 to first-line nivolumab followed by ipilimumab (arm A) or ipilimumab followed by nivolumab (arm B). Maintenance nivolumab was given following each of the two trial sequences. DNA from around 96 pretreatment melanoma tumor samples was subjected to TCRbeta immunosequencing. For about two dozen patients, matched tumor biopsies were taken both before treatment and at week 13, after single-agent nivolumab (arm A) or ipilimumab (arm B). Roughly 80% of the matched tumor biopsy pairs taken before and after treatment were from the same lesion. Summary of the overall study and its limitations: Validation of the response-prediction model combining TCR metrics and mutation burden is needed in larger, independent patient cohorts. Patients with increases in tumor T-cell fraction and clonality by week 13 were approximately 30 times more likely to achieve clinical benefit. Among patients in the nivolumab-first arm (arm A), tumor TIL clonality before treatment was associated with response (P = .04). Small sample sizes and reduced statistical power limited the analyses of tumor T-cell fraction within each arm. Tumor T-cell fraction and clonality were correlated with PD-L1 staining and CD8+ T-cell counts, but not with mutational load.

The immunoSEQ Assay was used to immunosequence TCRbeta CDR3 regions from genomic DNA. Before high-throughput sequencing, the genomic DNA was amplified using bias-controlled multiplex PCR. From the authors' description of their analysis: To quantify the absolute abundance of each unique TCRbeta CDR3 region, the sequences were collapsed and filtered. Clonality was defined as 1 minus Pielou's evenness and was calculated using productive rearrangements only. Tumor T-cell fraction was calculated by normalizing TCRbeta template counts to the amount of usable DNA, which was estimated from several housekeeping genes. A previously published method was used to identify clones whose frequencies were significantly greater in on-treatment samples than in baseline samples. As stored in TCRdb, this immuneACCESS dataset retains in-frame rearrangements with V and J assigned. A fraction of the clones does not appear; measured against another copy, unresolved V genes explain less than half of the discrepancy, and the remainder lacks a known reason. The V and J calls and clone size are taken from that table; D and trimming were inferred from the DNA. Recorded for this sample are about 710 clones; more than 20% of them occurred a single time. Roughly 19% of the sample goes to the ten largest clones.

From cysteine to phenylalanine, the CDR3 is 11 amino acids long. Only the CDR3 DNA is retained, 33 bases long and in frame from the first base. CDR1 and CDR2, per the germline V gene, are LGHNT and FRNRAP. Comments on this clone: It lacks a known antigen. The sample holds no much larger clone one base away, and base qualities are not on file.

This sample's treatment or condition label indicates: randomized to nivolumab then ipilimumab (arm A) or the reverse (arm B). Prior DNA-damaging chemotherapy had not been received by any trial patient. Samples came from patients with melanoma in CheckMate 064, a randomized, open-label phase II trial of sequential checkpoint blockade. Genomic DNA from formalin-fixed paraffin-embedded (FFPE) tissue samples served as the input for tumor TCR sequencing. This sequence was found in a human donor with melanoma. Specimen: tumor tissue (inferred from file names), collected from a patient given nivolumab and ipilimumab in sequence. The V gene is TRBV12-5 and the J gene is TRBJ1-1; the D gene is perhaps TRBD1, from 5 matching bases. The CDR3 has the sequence CASISGSEAFF. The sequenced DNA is TGTGCCAGCATTTCAGGGTCTGAAGCTTTCTTT.